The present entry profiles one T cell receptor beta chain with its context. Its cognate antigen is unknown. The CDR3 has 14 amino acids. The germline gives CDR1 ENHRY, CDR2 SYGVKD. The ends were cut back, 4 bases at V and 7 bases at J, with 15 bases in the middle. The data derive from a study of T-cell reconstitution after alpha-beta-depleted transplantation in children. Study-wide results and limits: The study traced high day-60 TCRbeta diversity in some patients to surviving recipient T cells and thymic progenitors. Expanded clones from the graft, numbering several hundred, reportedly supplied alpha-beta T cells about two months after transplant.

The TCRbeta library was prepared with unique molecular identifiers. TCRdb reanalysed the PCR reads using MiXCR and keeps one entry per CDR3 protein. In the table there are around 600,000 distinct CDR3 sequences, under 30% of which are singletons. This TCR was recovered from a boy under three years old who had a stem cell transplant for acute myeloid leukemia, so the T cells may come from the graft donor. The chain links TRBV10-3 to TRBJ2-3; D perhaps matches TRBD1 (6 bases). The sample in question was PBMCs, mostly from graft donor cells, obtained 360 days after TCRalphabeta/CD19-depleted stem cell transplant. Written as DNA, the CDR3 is TGTGCCATCAGTGCTGGACAGCTCGGAAATACGCAGTATTTT. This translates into CAISAGQLGNTQYF.